This T cell receptor (beta chain) was recovered during a study of blood T cells in healthy people across ages. This clonotype was found many times. Its specificity is unknown. The CDR3 is 15 amino acids. Germline assignment: CDR1 SGHRS and CDR2 YFSETQ. Caucasian, healthy and from Russia, the donors were aged between about 6 and 100. Primed by a sample-barcoded 5' primer and a J-beta primer mix, a second PCR proceeded for roughly 6 to 12 cycles. MiXCR, run by TCRdb on the 5' RACE reads, gives a single entry per CDR3 protein. The repertoire holds hundreds of thousands of distinct CDR3 sequences, with under 25% as singletons. Regarding the study as a whole: Roughly linear declines in TCR beta diversity per million T cells occurred with age. Both higher diversity and more naive CD4+ cells marked long-lived donors when set against aged donors.

The sequence came from an older man in good health. Sequenced sample: blood. V gene TRBV5-1 combines with J gene TRBJ2-5; 7 bases fit TRBD1. Judging by the DNA end, TRBJ2-7 fits better; the J call may be wrong. Written as DNA, the CDR3 is TGCGCCAGCAGCTTAGGGACAGCGAGCGGCTACGAGCAGTACTTC. Translation gives CASSLGTASGYEQYF.